This is a list of T cell receptor beta chains from one sample in a study of T cell responses to AZD1222 COVID-19 vaccine. Only in-frame clones appear in the TCRdb table, and some are missing; sequencing was by immunoSEQ multiplex PCR. The table has 150,000 to 200,000 clones, roughly 88% seen once; the top ten hold less than 6.5%. The sequences come from peripheral blood, collected 28 days after the second AZD1222 dose. The receptors shown here come from an adult who received the AZD1222 COVID-19 vaccine. Both conserved end residues are part of each CDR3. A D gene is named only where the DNA matches it firmly. Not all rows give a size; the values are once, few, many and, for expanded clones, a class.

size	V	D	J	CDR3	DNA
NA	TRBV3-1/TRBV3-2	NA	TRBJ1-5	CASSQGNEGDQPQHF	TGTGCCAGCAGCCAAGGAAACGAGGGCGATCAGCCCCAGCATTTT
once	TRBV27	NA	TRBJ1-2	CASSLFAGAMDYTF	TGTGCCAGCAGTTTATTTGCGGGCGCTATGGACTACACCTTC
NA	TRBV28	NA	TRBJ2-3	CASRQSTDTQYF	TGTGCCAGCAGGCAGTCCACAGATACGCAGTATTTT
NA	TRBV6-1	NA	TRBJ2-5	CASSELSPAYF	TGTGCCAGCAGTGAACTAAGCCCCGCGTACTTC
NA	TRBV28	TRBD2	TRBJ2-3	CASSTGTNRDTQYF	TGTGCCAGCAGCACCGGGACTAATCGAGATACGCAGTATTTT
NA	TRBV19	NA	TRBJ2-7	CASSKAPLLGPSYEQYF	TGTGCCAGTAGTAAGGCTCCCCTTTTGGGCCCCTCCTACGAGCAGTACTTC
once	TRBV19	NA	TRBJ2-5	CASNQGGVLETQYF	TGTGCCAGTAACCAGGGGGGGGTTTTGGAGACCCAGTACTTC
NA	TRBV4-2	TRBD1	TRBJ2-1	CASSRESSGTGHGEQFF	TGTGCCAGCAGCCGGGAGTCTTCGGGGACAGGTCACGGTGAGCAGTTCTTC
NA	TRBV28	NA	TRBJ2-1	CASSLGQSSSYNEQFF	TGTGCCAGCAGTTTGGGTCAGTCGAGCTCCTACAATGAGCAGTTCTTC
NA	TRBV7-2	NA	TRBJ2-7	CASSLGPESSYEQYF	TGTGCCAGCAGCTTAGGACCGGAGAGCTCCTACGAGCAGTACTTC
large	TRBV6-5	TRBD2	TRBJ2-5	CASSYETSGEQETQYF	TGTGCCAGCAGTTACGAGACTAGCGGGGAGCAAGAGACCCAGTACTTC
NA	TRBV11-2	NA	TRBJ1-2	CASSPDILIYGYTF	TGTGCCAGCAGTCCGGACATCCTAATCTATGGCTACACCTTC
NA	TRBV6-1	NA	TRBJ2-6	CASSEGGAGANVLTF	TGTGCCAGCAGTGAAGGCGGCGCCGGGGCCAACGTCCTGACTTTC
NA	TRBV12-5	TRBD1	TRBJ1-1	CASGLSPGQGRTEAFF	TGTGCTAGTGGTTTGTCTCCGGGACAGGGAAGGACTGAAGCTTTCTTT
NA	TRBV7-2	NA	TRBJ2-7	CASSPEGGISYEQYF	TGTGCCAGCAGCCCTGAGGGGGGCATCTCCTACGAGCAGTACTTC
NA	TRBV3-1/TRBV3-2	NA	TRBJ1-1	CASSQGVYTEAFF	TGTGCCAGCAGCCAAGGGGTCTACACTGAAGCTTTCTTT
NA	TRBV14	NA	TRBJ1-3	CASSQELPGIRGNTIYF	TGTGCCAGCAGCCAAGAGCTTCCTGGAATTCGTGGAAACACCATATATTTT
NA	TRBV2	NA	TRBJ2-1	CASCMESSYNEQFF	TGTGCCAGCTGCATGGAGAGCTCCTACAATGAGCAGTTCTTC
NA	TRBV10-3	TRBD1	TRBJ1-2	CAMSTGTGEGYTF	TGTGCCATGTCGACCGGGACAGGTGAAGGCTACACCTTC
NA	TRBV28	TRBD1	TRBJ2-5	CASHSGGRGQETQYF	TGTGCCAGCCATTCCGGGGGCAGGGGGCAGGAGACCCAGTACTTC
NA	TRBV6-6	TRBD1	TRBJ1-1	CASSFMDRADTEAFF	TGTGCCAGCAGCTTTATGGACAGGGCGGACACTGAAGCTTTCTTT
NA	TRBV11-1	TRBD1	TRBJ2-7	CASSPQISDRAYEQYF	TGTGCCAGCAGCCCCCAAATTTCCGACAGGGCCTACGAGCAGTACTTC
NA	TRBV5-5	TRBD1	TRBJ2-5	CASSSGQGVEGTQYF	TGTGCCAGCAGCTCGGGACAGGGGGTAGAAGGGACCCAGTACTTC
NA	TRBV30	NA	TRBJ1-4	CAWSPLGEKLFF	TGTGCCTGGAGTCCCCTGGGAGAAAAACTGTTTTTT
NA	TRBV2	NA	TRBJ1-1	CASSEASWIEAFF	TGTGCCAGCAGTGAAGCGTCGTGGATTGAAGCTTTCTTT
NA	TRBV18	NA	TRBJ1-3	CASSPSAGNTIYF	TGTGCCAGCTCACCATCCGCGGGAAACACCATATATTTT
NA	TRBV5-1	TRBD1	TRBJ1-1	CASSWTGGAEAFF	TGCGCCAGCAGCTGGACAGGGGGAGCTGAAGCTTTCTTT
NA	TRBV12-3/TRBV12-4	NA	TRBJ1-5	CASSPGQIQPQHF	TGTGCCAGCAGCCCCGGACAAATTCAGCCCCAGCATTTT
NA	TRBV6-5	TRBD1	TRBJ1-2	CASSYFPGQGASGYTF	TGTGCCAGCAGTTACTTTCCGGGACAGGGGGCATCTGGCTACACCTTC
few	TRBV18	NA	TRBJ2-7	CASSSTSANSYEQYF	TGTGCCAGCTCATCGACTAGTGCGAACTCCTACGAGCAGTACTTC
NA	TRBV9	TRBD2	TRBJ2-7	CASSPGGQGYEQYF	TGTGCCAGCAGCCCGGGGGGGCAGGGCTACGAGCAGTACTTC
NA	TRBV30	NA	TRBJ2-5	CAWSVLAVQETQYF	TGTGCCTGGAGTGTATTGGCAGTCCAAGAGACCCAGTACTTC
NA	TRBV18	NA	TRBJ1-5	CASSPGENQPQHF	TGTGCCAGCTCACCAGGAGAGAATCAGCCCCAGCATTTT
few	TRBV4-1	TRBD1	TRBJ2-7	CASSHGRDSYEQYF	TGCGCCAGCAGCCATGGACGGGACAGCTACGAGCAGTACTTC
NA	TRBV23-1	NA	TRBJ1-4	CASSQSQNRPTNEKLFF	TGCGCCAGCAGTCAATCACAGAACAGGCCAACTAATGAAAAACTGTTTTTT
once	TRBV29-1	TRBD2	TRBJ2-4	CSVLTSGTTLAKNIQYF	TGCAGCGTCCTGACTAGCGGGACTACCCTAGCCAAAAACATTCAGTACTTC
few	TRBV7-9	NA	TRBJ1-1	CASSHRARLHTEAFF	TGTGCCAGCAGCCACAGGGCCCGTCTGCACACTGAAGCTTTCTTT
NA	TRBV5-1	NA	TRBJ1-1	CASSLPGPMNTEAFF	TGCGCCAGCAGCTTGCCAGGACCCATGAACACTGAAGCTTTCTTT
NA	TRBV30	NA	TRBJ2-7	CAWRVGWGATYEQYF	TGTGCCTGGAGGGTAGGGTGGGGGGCCACCTACGAGCAGTACTTC
NA	TRBV28	TRBD1	TRBJ1-2	CASKGQGRDGGYTF	TGTGCCAGCAAGGGACAGGGAAGGGACGGAGGCTACACCTTC
NA	TRBV7-9	NA	TRBJ1-2	CASSSQPGIHYGYTF	TGTGCCAGCAGCTCCCAACCAGGAATCCACTATGGCTACACCTTC